This T cell receptor (beta chain) originates from a study of cytomegalovirus exposure and HLA in healthy donors. As for the study in general: HLA-typed donors were the source of 90 million or so unique TCRs, which an early data release held. Study-wide results and limits: Cytomegalovirus association was assigned to approximately 160 TCR beta chains. Donors belonging to an Asian-associated ancestry cluster reportedly showed fewer N-insertions in productive TCRs than the approximately 670-donor mean, according to what a later analysis found. Evidence from a later analysis indicated that most CMV-associated TCR beta chains looked HLA-restricted.

PCR used 60 Vbeta primers and 13 Jbeta primers. Repertoires were generated with immunoSEQ multiplex PCR, while TCRdb's copy carries only in-frame clones and drops some. The profile shows approximately 140,000 clones, 75% to 85% of them singletons. This CDR3 region has 13 residues. Trimming at V came to 5 bases and at J to 3 bases, leaving 2 bases not matched to a gene. Germline V lookup: CDR1 SEHNR, CDR2 FQNEAQ (reference sequence). Regarding this clone: Its antigen is unidentified.

The chain couples TRBV7-9 to TRBJ1-2, with TRBD1 matching over 8 bases. The clonotype originates from a human donor in good health. Sequenced material: PBMCs. CDR3 bases: TGTGCCAGCAGCCCGGACAGGGACTATGGCTACACCTTC. It encodes CASSPDRDYGYTF.